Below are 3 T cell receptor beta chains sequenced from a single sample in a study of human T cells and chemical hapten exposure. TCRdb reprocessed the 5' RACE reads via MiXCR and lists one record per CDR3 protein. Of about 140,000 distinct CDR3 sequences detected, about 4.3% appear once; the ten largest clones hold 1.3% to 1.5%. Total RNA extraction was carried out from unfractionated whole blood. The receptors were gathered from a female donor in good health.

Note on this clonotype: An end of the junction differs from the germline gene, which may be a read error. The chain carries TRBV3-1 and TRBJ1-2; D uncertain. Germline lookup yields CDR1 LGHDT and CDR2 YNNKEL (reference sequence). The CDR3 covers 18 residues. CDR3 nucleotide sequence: TGTGCCGGCAGCCAAGATGGTTGGCGCAGGTCCGTTAACTATGGCTACACCTTC. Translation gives CAGSQDGWRRSVNYGYTF.

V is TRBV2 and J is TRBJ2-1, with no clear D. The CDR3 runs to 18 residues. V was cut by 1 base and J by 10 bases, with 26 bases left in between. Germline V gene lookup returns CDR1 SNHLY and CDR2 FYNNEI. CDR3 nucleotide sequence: TGTGCCAGCAGTGAAGTCCACCCTACTGCGCCGCGGATGGGGGAGCAGTTCTTC. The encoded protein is CASSEVHPTAPRMGEQFF.

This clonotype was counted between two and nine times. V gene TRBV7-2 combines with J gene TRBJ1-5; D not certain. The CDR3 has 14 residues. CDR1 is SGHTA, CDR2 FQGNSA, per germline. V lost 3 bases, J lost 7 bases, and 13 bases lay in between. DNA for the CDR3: TGTGCCAGCAGCTTGTCGGGCCAGTGGCAGCCCCAGCATTTT. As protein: CASSLSGQWQPQHF. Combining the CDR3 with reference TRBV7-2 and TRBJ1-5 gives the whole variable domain GAGVSQSPSNKVTEKGKDVELRCDPISGHTALYWYRQSLGQGLEFLIYFQGNSAPDKSGLPSDRFSAERTGGSVSTLTIQRTQQEDSAVYLCASSLSGQWQPQHFGDGTRLSIL.